What follows are 8 T cell receptor beta chains derived from one specimen sequenced in a study of blood T cells in healthy people across ages (dated by TCRdb to the mid-2010s). The method was 5' RACE. Sequencing was performed on an Illumina HiSeq 2500. A second PCR of about 6 to 11 cycles was run with a J-beta primer mix and a sample-barcoded 5' primer. TCRdb's own reprocessing of the public reads used fastp at Q25 and MiXCR and kept productive beta chains. Each record represents a unique CDR3 protein, reported with the most common genes and DNA among its rows. The sample table contains about 640,000 distinct CDR3 sequences; only one count was recorded for roughly 53% of them. Of the sample, more than 35% falls within the top ten clones. The specimen sequenced was blood. These receptors were obtained from a man aged 55 to 70 in good health.

The sample holds a few counts of this clonotype. The rearrangement joins TRBV14 to TRBJ1-6, with a possible D match to TRBD1 (6 bases). The CDR3 covers 13 residues. Trimming removed 4 bases from V and 7 bases from J, with 8 bases in between. Germline V CDR1 and CDR2: SGHDN, FVKESK. CDR3 protein: CASSRTDNSPLHF. The CDR3 bases are TGTGCCAGCAGCCGGACAGACAATTCACCCCTCCACTTT. Full variable domain (missing parts from reference TRBV14 and TRBJ1-6): EAGVTQFPSHSVIEKGQTVTLRCDPISGHDNLYWYRRVMGKEIKFLLHFVKESKQDESGMPNNRFLAERTGGTYSTLKVQPAELEDSGVYFCASSRTDNSPLHFGNGTRLTVT.

The chain has TRBV4-1 and TRBJ1-2; D gene unclear. This CDR3 has 15 residues. The V and J ends lost 4 bases and 8 bases respectively, with 20 bases between them. Germline V gene data show CDR1 as MGHRA and CDR2 as YSYEKL. The CDR3 reads CASSLQIWGRRGYTF. The CDR3 nucleotides are TGCGCCAGCAGCCTCCAAATCTGGGGTCGAAGAGGCTACACCTTC.

A few counts support this clonotype. The rearrangement uses TRBV4-2 and TRBJ2-3, with TRBD2 matching 12 bases. The germline V gene has CDR1 LGHNA and CDR2 YNFKEQ. Losses at the gene ends were 0 bases for V and 5 bases for J; bases not matched to a gene: 12. The CDR3 contains 19 residues. The CDR3 protein is CASSQDVRASGGAGDTQYF. DNA for the CDR3: TGTGCCAGCAGCCAAGATGTTAGAGCTAGCGGGGGGGCCGGAGATACGCAGTATTTT.

V usage is TRBV29-1 and J usage is TRBJ2-1, with D possibly TRBD2 on 7 matching bases. The ends were cut back, 1 base at V and 13 bases at J, with 26 bases in the middle. The germline V gene encodes CDR1 SQVTM and CDR2 ANQGSEA. The CDR3 spans 16 residues. CDR3 sequence: CSVEGALGGAGETQFF. CDR3 DNA sequence: TGCAGCGTTGAAGGCGCTCTGGGGGGGGCAGGAGAGACCCAGTTCTTC.

The CDR3 loop reads CSVQWTSSDTQYF. The CDR3 DNA reads as TGCAGCGTGCAGTGGACTAGCTCAGATACGCAGTATTTT. The V call is TRBV29-1, the J call TRBJ2-3; 8 bases agree with TRBD2. The V gene's germline CDR1 is SQVTM and CDR2 ANQGSEA. The CDR3 is 13 residues long. Trimming at V came to 6 bases and at J to 4 bases, leaving 6 bases not matched to a gene.

The chain uses TRBV9 and TRBJ1-1, with 8 bases aligning to TRBD1. CDR3 length equals 13 residues. Germline V gene sequence: CDR1 SGDLS, CDR2 YYNGEE. V was clipped by 3 bases and J by 8 bases; unmatched bases: 6. The CDR3: CASSAQGAYEAFF. Here the CDR3 DNA reads TGTGCCAGCAGCGCCCAGGGGGCATACGAAGCTTTCTTT.

The chain combines TRBV6-5 with TRBJ2-7; D remains unclear. Germline loops: CDR1 MNHEY, CDR2 SVGAGI. The CDR3 covers 9 residues. Trimming pared 6 bases from V and 5 bases from J, leaving 2 bases between. The CDR3 sequence is CASRDEQYF. CDR3 coding DNA: TGTGCCAGCAGGGACGAGCAGTACTTC.

The V gene is TRBV15, the J gene TRBJ2-3, with a weak D call TRBD2 (7 bases). In germline, CDR1 is LNHNV, CDR2 YYDKDF (reference sequence). Between the trimmed V and J ends, which lost 6 bases and 1 base, there was a span of 14 bases. This CDR3 region has 15 residues. The CDR3 DNA reads TGTGCCACCAGACCACAGGGAGGGGGCACAGATACGCAGTATTTT. This gives the protein CATRPQGGGTDTQYF.